What follows is one TCR beta chain and its context. This clone appeared a few times. Its antigen has not been determined. Base qualities are not at hand, and no much larger clone is one base apart. The library was generated by the immunoSEQ multiplex PCR assay. RNA was extracted from all samples and reverse transcribed into cDNA as template for TCR sequencing. First-strand cDNA was synthesized using SuperScript III with a 2:1 mix of oligo-dT and random hexamers. A synthetic immune receptor repertoire was used to gauge amplification bias, and whatever bias remained was removed computationally. The authors' analysis ran thus. After raw reads were preprocessed to remove errors, the CDR3 was defined following IMGT conventions as running from the conserved cysteine to phenylalanine. Clonality was calculated as 1 minus Shannon entropy normalized by log2 of the number of productive unique TCRs. Scalp TCRbeta sequences were cross-referenced with sorted blood CD4 and CD8 repertoires so that the CD4 or CD8 identity of scalp clones could be inferred. TCRdb obtained this table from immuneACCESS and retained in-frame rearrangements with V and J assigned. These tables miss some clones; where compared with another copy, unresolved V genes account for less than half of the shortfall, and the remainder is unexplained. From that table come the V and J calls and clone size; the DNA was used to work out D and trimming. Counted in this sample were some 200,000 clones; about 62% of them appeared once. The ten largest clones add up to 5.5% of the sample.

The V end gives up 0 bases and the J end 5 bases, leaving 4 bases in the junction not matched to a gene. The CDR3, from cysteine to phenylalanine, totals 15 residues. Left in the record is the CDR3 DNA by itself, 45 bases read in frame from the first base. The germline V gene (reference sequence) gives CDR1 as SGHNT and CDR2 as YYREEE. This specimen belongs to a study of CD8+ T cells in alopecia areata listed by TCRdb under 2018. Regarding the complete study: The treated patients, all with moderate-to-severe alopecia areata, were enrolled in an open-label pilot trial of oral tofacitinib given at 5 to 10 mg twice daily. The study used high-throughput TCRbeta sequencing to examine T cell clonal expansion in alopecia areata, in both the C3H/HeJ mouse model and human patients. RNA was obtained with the PAXgene miRNA kit for fixed scalp, the miRNeasy kit for PBMCs, and the RNeasy kit for mouse skin. Disease severity in treated patients was measured with the SALT score, which quantifies the percentage of affected scalp surface area. Tofacitinib was given for 6 to 18 months, followed by 6 months of follow-up off drug to assess delayed response and recurrence. Scalp clonality was compared across normal scalp (n=4), patchy alopecia areata scalp (n=8), and alopecia totalis/universalis scalp (n=8). Tofacitinib-treated patients had biopsies at baseline and at 4 and 24 weeks of treatment, with a later scalp biopsy in several patients. immunoSEQ multiplex PCR using 35 Vbeta forward primers and 13 Jbeta reverse primers was used to amplify TCRbeta CDR3 regions. In humans, TCRbeta sequencing was performed on scalp tissue and on sorted CD4+ and CD8+ peripheral blood T cells from healthy controls and from patients with patchy or totalis/universalis alopecia areata. Summary of the overall study and its limitations: Compared with normal scalp, lesional scalp had higher clonality and more expanded CD8+ clones, particularly in alopecia totalis/universalis, a pattern that suggests antigenic drive. Shared TCR sequences between patients were less evident than in mice, which may be partly attributable to HLA diversity in the patient population. Because the treated cohort was small and had only one nonresponder, larger studies are needed to examine links between baseline CD8+ expansion and response. Scalp clonality and the number of expanded CD8+ clones among the top 100 scalp clones were significantly decreased by tofacitinib. Unlike mouse skin, where gammadelta T cells dominate, normal human skin contains resident alphabeta T cells that get sequenced too, which complicates analysis of the scalp TCR repertoire. Many expanded lesional clones were found to persist in scalp and blood during tofacitinib treatment, and relapse after treatment cessation may be partly explained by this persistence.

The sample's time point label is to be understood as: around 26 weeks on oral tofacitinib. According to the study, the label for this sample's treatment or condition signals: oral pan-JAK inhibitor, 5-10 mg twice daily. Lesional scalp punch biopsies and peripheral blood were obtained from alopecia areata patients. After PBMCs were isolated by density centrifugation and stained for CD3, CD4 and CD8, a FACSAria was used to sort CD4+ and CD8+ T cells. Here the sequenced sample was CD4+ T cells sorted from blood, taken at week 24, from a patient treated with tofacitinib. The V gene is TRBV5-4 and the J gene is TRBJ2-5, and 10 bases in between align with TRBD1. The source of this sequence is a human donor with alopecia areata. In nucleotide form, the sequence is TGTGCCAGCAGCTTGGGACGACAGGGGGCCGAGACCCAGTACTTC. This encodes CASSLGRQGAETQYF. The full variable domain, with segments outside the CDR3 supplied by the reference TRBV5-4 and TRBJ2-5 proteins, appears as ETGVTQSPTHLIKTRGQQVTLRCSSQSGHNTVSWYQQALGQGPQFIFQYYREEENGRGNFPPRFSGLQFPNYSSELNVNALELDDSALYLCASSLGRQGAETQYFGPGTRLLVL.